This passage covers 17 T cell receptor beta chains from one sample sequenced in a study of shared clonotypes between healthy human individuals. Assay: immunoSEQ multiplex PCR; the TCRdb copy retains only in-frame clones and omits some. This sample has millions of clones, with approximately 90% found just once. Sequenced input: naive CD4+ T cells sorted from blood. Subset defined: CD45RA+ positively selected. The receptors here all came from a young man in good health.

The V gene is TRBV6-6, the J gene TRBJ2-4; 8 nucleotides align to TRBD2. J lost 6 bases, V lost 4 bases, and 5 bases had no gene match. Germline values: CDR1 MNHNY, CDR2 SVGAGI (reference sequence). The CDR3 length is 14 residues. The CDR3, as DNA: TGTGCCAGCAGTTCCGGGAGGGGGGGAAACATTCAGTACTTC. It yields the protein CASSSGRGGNIQYF.

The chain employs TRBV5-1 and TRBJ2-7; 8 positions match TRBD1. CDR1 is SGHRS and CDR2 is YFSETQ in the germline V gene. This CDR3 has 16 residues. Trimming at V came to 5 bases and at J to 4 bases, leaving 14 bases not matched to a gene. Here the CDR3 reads CASSLAAAQGGYEQYF. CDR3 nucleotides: TGCGCCAGCAGTCTTGCTGCTGCACAGGGGGGTTACGAGCAGTACTTC.

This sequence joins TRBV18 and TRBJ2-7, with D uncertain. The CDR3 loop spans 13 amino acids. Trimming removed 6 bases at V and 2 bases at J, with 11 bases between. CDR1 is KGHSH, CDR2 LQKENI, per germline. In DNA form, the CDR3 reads TGTGCCAGCTCTTCTAATGGAGCCTACGAGCAGTACTTC. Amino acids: CASSSNGAYEQYF.

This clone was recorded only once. As DNA, the CDR3 is TGTGCCAGCAGTGGAATGGATTTTAGCAATCAGCCCCAGCATTTT. Translated, it gives CASSGMDFSNQPQHF. This sequence joins TRBV2 and TRBJ1-5; D uncertain. CDR1 and CDR2 from the germline V gene are SNHLY and FYNNEI. The germline V and J ends were trimmed by 4 bases and 0 bases, with 10 bases remaining between them. The CDR3 covers 15 residues.

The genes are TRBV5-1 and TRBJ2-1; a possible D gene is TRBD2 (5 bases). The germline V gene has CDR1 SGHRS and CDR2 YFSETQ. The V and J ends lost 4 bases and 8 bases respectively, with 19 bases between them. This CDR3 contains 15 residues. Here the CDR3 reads CASSPGSSVPHEQFF. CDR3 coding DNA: TGCGCCAGCAGCCCGGGAAGTAGCGTACCACATGAGCAGTTCTTC.

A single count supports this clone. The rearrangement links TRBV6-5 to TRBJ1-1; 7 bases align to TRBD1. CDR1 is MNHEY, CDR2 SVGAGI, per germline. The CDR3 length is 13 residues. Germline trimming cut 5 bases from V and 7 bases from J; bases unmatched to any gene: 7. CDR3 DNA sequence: TGTGCCAGCAGTACCCGACAGGGACTTGAAGCTTTCTTT. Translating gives CASSTRQGLEAFF.

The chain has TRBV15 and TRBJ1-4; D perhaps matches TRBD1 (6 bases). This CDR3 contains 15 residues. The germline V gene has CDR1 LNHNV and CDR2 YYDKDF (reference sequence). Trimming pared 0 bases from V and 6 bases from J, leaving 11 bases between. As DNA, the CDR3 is TGTGCCACCAGCAGAGAGGCGTCAGGGGATGAAAAACTGTTTTTT. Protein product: CATSREASGDEKLFF.

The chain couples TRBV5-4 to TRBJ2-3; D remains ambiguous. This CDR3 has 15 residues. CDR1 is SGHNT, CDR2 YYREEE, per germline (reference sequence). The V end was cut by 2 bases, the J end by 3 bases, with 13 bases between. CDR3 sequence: CASSLGPGLTDTQYF. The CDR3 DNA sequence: TGTGCCAGCAGCTTAGGCCCTGGCTTGACAGATACGCAGTATTTT.

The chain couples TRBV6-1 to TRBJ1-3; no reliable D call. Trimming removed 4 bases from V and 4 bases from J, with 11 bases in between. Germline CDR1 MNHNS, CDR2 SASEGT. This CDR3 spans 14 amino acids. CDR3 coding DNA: TGTGCCAGCAGTGTTGTGGGGTTCGGAAACACCATATATTTT. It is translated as CASSVVGFGNTIYF.

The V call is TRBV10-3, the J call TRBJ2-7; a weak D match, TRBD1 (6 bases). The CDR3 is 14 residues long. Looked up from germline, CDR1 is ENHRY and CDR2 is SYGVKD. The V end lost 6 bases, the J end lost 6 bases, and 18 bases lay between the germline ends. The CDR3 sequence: CAISPTGTIVEQYF. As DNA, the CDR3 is TGTGCCATCAGCCCGACCGGGACAATTGTCGAGCAGTACTTC.

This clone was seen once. This CDR3 reads CASREGLEGANEQFF. The DNA of the CDR3 is TGTGCCAGCAGGGAGGGACTAGAGGGTGCCAATGAGCAGTTCTTC. The chain joins TRBV2 to TRBJ2-1, with 8 bases matching TRBD2. CDR1 and CDR2 (germline): SNHLY, FYNNEI. The CDR3 is 15 residues long. Unmatched junction bases numbered 10, after V lost 6 bases and J lost 6 bases.

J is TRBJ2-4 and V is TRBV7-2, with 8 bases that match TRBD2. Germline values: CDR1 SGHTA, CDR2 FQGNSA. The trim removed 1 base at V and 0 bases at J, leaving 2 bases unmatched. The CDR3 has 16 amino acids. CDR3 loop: CASSLVLAGAKNIQYF. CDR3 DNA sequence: TGTGCCAGCAGCTTAGTGCTAGCGGGAGCCAAAAACATTCAGTACTTC.

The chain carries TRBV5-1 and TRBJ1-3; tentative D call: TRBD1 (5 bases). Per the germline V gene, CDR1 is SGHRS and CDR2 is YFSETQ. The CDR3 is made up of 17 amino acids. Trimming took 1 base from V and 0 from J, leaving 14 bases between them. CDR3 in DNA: TGCGCCAGCAGCTTGTATGGGACCGAATACTCTGGAAACACCATATATTTT. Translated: CASSLYGTEYSGNTIYF.

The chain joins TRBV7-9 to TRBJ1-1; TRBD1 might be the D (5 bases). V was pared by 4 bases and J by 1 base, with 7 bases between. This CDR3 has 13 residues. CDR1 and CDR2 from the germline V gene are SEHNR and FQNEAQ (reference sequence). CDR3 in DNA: TGTGCCAGCAGCTACGGACAGAACACTGAAGCTTTCTTT. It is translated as CASSYGQNTEAFF.

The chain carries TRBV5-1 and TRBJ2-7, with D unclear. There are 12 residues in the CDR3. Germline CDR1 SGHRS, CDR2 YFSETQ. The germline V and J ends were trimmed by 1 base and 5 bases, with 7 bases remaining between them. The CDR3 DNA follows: TGCGCCAGCAGCTTGAAAGCCAACGAGCAGTACTTC. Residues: CASSLKANEQYF.

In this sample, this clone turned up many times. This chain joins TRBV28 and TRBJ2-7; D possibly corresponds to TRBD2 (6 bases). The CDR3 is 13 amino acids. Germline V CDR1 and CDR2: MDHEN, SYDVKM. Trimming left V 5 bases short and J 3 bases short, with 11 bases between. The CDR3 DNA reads TGTGCCAGCAGTGAAGGCGGGGACTACGAGCAGTACTTC. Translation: CASSEGGDYEQYF. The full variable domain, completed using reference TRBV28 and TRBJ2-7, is DVKVTQSSRYLVKRTGEKVFLECVQDMDHENMFWYRQDPGLGLRLIYFSYDVKMKEKGDIPEGYSVSREKKERFSLILESASTNQTSMYLCASSEGGDYEQYFGPGTRLTVT.

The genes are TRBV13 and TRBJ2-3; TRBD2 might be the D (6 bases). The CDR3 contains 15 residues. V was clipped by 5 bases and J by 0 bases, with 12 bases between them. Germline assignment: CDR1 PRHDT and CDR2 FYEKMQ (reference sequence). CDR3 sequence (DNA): TGTGCCAGCAGCCGGGACTCGTCTAGCACAGATACGCAGTATTTT. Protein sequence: CASSRDSSSTDTQYF.